This is a list of T cell receptor beta chains from one sample in a study of glioma-infiltrating T cells after dendritic cell vaccination. Data came from immunoSEQ multiplex PCR; TCRdb stores just in-frame clones and leaves some out. The sample holds about 99,000 clones, over 80% seen once. The sample was blood, taken after dendritic cell vaccination. These receptors all come from a human donor with glioblastoma. The CDR3 runs from the conserved cysteine through the conserved F or W. A D gene is named only where the DNA matches it firmly. Expanded clones get a size class; other rows say once, few or many, or leave the size out.

clone_size: -
d_call: -
j_call: TRBJ2-2
v_call: TRBV5-6
cdr3_aa: CASSPTRSLYMAGELFF
cdr3_nt: TGTGCCAGCAGCCCGACAAGGTCGCTATATATGGCCGGGGAGCTGTTTTTT

clone_size: -
d_call: -
j_call: TRBJ2-4
v_call: TRBV6-1
cdr3_aa: CASSEVSHTVLAKNIQYF
cdr3_nt: TGTGCCAGCAGTGAAGTGAGTCACACAGTACTAGCCAAAAACATTCAGTACTTC

clone_size: -
d_call: -
j_call: TRBJ1-5
v_call: TRBV19
cdr3_aa: CASSIDRDQPQHF
cdr3_nt: TGTGCCAGTAGTATAGATCGGGATCAGCCCCAGCATTTT

clone_size: few
d_call: -
j_call: TRBJ2-7
v_call: TRBV28
cdr3_aa: CASSSPGWSSYEQYF
cdr3_nt: TGTGCCAGCAGTTCCCCCGGATGGAGCTCCTACGAGCAGTACTTC

clone_size: -
d_call: TRBD1
j_call: TRBJ1-2
v_call: TRBV11-2
cdr3_aa: CASSLVGTGKGYTF
cdr3_nt: TGTGCCAGCAGCTTAGTTGGGACAGGGAAAGGCTACACCTTC

clone_size: -
d_call: TRBD2
j_call: TRBJ2-2
v_call: TRBV19
cdr3_aa: CASSITGLAGGFGGELFF
cdr3_nt: TGTGCCAGTAGTATAACGGGACTAGCGGGGGGGTTCGGCGGGGAGCTGTTTTTT

clone_size: -
d_call: -
j_call: TRBJ1-4
v_call: TRBV10-3
cdr3_aa: CAISERSDEKLFF
cdr3_nt: TGTGCCATCAGTGAACGGTCGGATGAAAAACTGTTTTTT

clone_size: -
d_call: -
j_call: TRBJ2-7
v_call: TRBV5-1
cdr3_aa: CASRRFPPGDRSYEQYF
cdr3_nt: TGCGCCAGCAGGCGATTCCCACCGGGGGATCGATCCTACGAGCAGTACTTC

clone_size: many
d_call: -
j_call: TRBJ1-1
v_call: TRBV5-6
cdr3_aa: CASDRSNTEAFF
cdr3_nt: TGTGCCAGTGACAGATCGAACACTGAAGCTTTCTTT

clone_size: -
d_call: TRBD1
j_call: TRBJ2-1
v_call: TRBV6-4
cdr3_aa: CASSEQGVPYNEQFF
cdr3_nt: TGTGCCAGCAGTGAACAGGGGGTTCCCTACAATGAGCAGTTCTTC

clone_size: -
d_call: TRBD2
j_call: TRBJ2-1
v_call: TRBV18
cdr3_aa: CASSPPGLAWDEQFF
cdr3_nt: TGTGCCAGCTCACCTCCGGGACTAGCGTGGGATGAGCAGTTCTTC

clone_size: -
d_call: -
j_call: TRBJ1-2
v_call: TRBV10-3
cdr3_aa: CATQGNNYGYTF
cdr3_nt: TGTGCCACCCAGGGTAATAACTATGGCTACACCTTC

clone_size: -
d_call: TRBD2
j_call: TRBJ2-1
v_call: TRBV29-1
cdr3_aa: CSVEDLASGRAIVGNEQFF
cdr3_nt: TGCAGCGTTGAAGATCTGGCGAGCGGGAGGGCCATAGTGGGGAATGAGCAGTTCTTC

clone_size: -
d_call: -
j_call: TRBJ1-3
v_call: TRBV4-2
cdr3_aa: CASSQAVPGDWSGNTIYF
cdr3_nt: TGTGCCAGCAGCCAAGCCGTTCCAGGGGATTGGTCTGGAAACACCATATATTTT

clone_size: -
d_call: -
j_call: TRBJ2-7
v_call: TRBV27
cdr3_aa: CASSLWGGGEQYF
cdr3_nt: TGTGCCAGCAGTTTATGGGGAGGGGGAGAGCAGTACTTC

clone_size: -
d_call: -
j_call: TRBJ2-3
v_call: TRBV6-1
cdr3_aa: CATIAESTDTQYF
cdr3_nt: TGTGCCACCATAGCGGAAAGCACAGATACGCAGTATTTT

clone_size: -
d_call: TRBD2
j_call: TRBJ2-3
v_call: TRBV5-1
cdr3_aa: CASSPLAGFTDTQYF
cdr3_nt: TGCGCCAGCAGCCCGCTAGCGGGCTTCACAGATACGCAGTATTTT

clone_size: -
d_call: TRBD2
j_call: TRBJ2-4
v_call: TRBV27
cdr3_aa: CASSSRISGGAKNIQYF
cdr3_nt: TGTGCCAGCAGTTCCCGCATCTCGGGGGGAGCCAAAAACATTCAGTACTTC